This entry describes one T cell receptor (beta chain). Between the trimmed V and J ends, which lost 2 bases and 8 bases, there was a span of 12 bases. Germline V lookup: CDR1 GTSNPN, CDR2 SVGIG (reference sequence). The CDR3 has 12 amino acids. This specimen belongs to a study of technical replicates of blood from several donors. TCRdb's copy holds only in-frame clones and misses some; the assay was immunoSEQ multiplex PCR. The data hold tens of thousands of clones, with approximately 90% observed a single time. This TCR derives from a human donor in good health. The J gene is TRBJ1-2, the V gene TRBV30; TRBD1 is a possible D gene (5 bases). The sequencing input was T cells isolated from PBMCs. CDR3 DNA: TGTGCCTGGAGTAGGGGTTCGGTCGGCTACACCTTC. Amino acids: CAWSRGSVGYTF.